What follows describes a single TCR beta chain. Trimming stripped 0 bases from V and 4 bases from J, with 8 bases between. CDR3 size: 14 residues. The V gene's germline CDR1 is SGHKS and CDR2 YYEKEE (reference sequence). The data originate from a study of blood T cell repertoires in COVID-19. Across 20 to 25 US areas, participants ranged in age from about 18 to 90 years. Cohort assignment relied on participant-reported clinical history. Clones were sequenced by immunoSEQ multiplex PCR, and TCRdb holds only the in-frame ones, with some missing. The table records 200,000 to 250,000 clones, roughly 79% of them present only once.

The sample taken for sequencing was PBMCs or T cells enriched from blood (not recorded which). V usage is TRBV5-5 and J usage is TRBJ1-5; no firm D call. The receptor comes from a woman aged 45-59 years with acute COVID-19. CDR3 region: CASSLASPNQPQHF. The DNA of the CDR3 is TGTGCCAGCAGCTTGGCAAGCCCTAATCAGCCCCAGCATTTT. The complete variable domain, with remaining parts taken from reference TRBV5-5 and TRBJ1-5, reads DAGVTQSPTHLIKTRGQQVTLRCSPISGHKSVSWYQQVLGQGPQFIFQYYEKEERGRGNFPDRFSARQFPNYSSELNVNALLLGDSALYLCASSLASPNQPQHFGDGTRLSIL.